This T cell receptor beta chain is from a study of T cells in Graves' hyperthyroidism and ophthalmopathy. CDR1 is SEHNR and CDR2 is FQNEAQ in the germline V gene (reference sequence). Trimming removed 3 bases from V and 7 bases from J; junction bases left unmatched: 12. This CDR3 spans 16 amino acids. Amplification yielded TCR beta CDR3 regions, with RNA transcripts as the source. A set of HTBI primers served as the primers for a first-round RT-PCR of the TCR CDR3. TCRdb reanalysed the multiplex PCR reads using MiXCR and keeps one entry per CDR3 protein. The data hold a few hundred thousand distinct CDR3 sequences, with 15% observed a single time. Stable disease denoted Graves' hyperthyroidism without ophthalmopathy progression within 18 months. This clonotype was observed a few times.

Sequenced material: blood. This TCR was recovered from a woman aged 25 to 39 with Graves' hyperthyroidism. The chain carries TRBV7-9 and TRBJ2-7; 10 nucleotides agree with TRBD2. For the CDR3, the DNA is TGTGCCAGCAGCTTGGGACTAGCGACCGTAACTGGGGAGCAGTACTTC. This encodes CASSLGLATVTGEQYF.